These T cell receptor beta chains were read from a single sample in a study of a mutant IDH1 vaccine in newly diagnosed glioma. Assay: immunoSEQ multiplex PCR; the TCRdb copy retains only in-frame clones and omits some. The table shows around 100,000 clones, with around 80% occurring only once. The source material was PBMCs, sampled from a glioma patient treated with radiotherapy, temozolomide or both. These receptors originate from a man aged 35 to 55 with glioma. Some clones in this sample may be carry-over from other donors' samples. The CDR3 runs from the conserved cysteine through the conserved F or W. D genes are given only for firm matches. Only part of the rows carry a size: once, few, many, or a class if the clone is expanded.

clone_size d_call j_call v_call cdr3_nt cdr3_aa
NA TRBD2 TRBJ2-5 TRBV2 TGTGCCAGTAGAGCGGGGTTCCAAGAGACCCAGTACTTC CASRAGFQETQYF
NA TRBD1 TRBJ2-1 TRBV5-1 TGCGCCAGCAGCTTGGGCCAGGGGGCTGAGCAGTTCTTC CASSLGQGAEQFF
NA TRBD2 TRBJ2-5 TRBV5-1 TGCGCCAGCAGCCCAAGCGGGGCTGAAGAGACCCAGTACTTC CASSPSGAEETQYF
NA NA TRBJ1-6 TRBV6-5 TGTGCCAGCTCGGCCAGGGGAGATATTTCACCCCTCCACTTT CASSARGDISPLHF
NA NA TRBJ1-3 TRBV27 TGTGCCAGCAGTTTATCGTTCCAGGGACCCAGCTCTGGAAACACCATATATTTT CASSLSFQGPSSGNTIYF
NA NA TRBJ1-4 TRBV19 TGTGCCAGTTCGGGGAGGGGCAGGAATGAAAAACTGTTTTTT CASSGRGRNEKLFF
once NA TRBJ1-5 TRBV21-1 TGTGCCAACTCCATTCGGCAGTGCTATAGCAATCAGCCCCAGCATTTT CANSIRQCYSNQPQHF
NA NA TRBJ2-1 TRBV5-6 TGTGCCAGCAGCTTGGGTAGGGATGAGCAGTTCTTC CASSLGRDEQFF
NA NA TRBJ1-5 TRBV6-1 TGTGCCAGCAGTGTGTGGACCGGACAGCCCCAGCATTTT CASSVWTGQPQHF
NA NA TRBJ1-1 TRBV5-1 TGCGCCAGCAGCTTGATAGGGGCTGAAGCTTTCTTT CASSLIGAEAFF
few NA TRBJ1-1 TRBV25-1 TGTGCCAGCAGCCTTACCACTGAAGCTTTCTTT CASSLTTEAFF
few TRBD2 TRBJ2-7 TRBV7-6 TGTGCCAGCAGCCCCCTACTAGCGGGGGGGTTGCACGAGCAGTACTTC CASSPLLAGGLHEQYF
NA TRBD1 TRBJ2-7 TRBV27 TGTGCCAGCAGTCTCCGCACAGGGGGGGAGCAGTACTTC CASSLRTGGEQYF
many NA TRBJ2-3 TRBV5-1 TGCGCCAGCAGGTTCGGGGCGCGGGGCACAGATACGCAGTATTTT CASRFGARGTDTQYF
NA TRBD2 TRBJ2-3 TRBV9 TGTGCCAGCAGCGTAGGGGTGCGCGGGGGGAGCACAGATACGCAGTATTTT CASSVGVRGGSTDTQYF
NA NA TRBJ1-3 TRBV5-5 TGTGCCAGCAGCCTAAGCTCTGGAAACACCATATATTTT CASSLSSGNTIYF
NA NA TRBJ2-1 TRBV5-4 TGTGCCAGCAGGGCCGACTCCTACAATGAGCAGTTCTTC CASRADSYNEQFF
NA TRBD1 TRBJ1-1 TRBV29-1 TGCAGCGTTTACTGGGCAGGGGGCCCGGCTTTCTTT CSVYWAGGPAFF
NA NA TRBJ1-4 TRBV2 TGTGCCAGCAGTGGAATAGGGGTTGGTGAAAAACTGTTTTTT CASSGIGVGEKLFF
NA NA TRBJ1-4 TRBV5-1 TGCGCCAGCAGCTTGGGTGTAGGCAGAGGGGAAAAACTGTTTTTT CASSLGVGRGEKLFF